One sample yielded the 9 T cell receptor beta chains listed below, sequenced in a study of identifying expanded T cells in peripheral blood. Sequencing was performed with immunoSEQ multiplex PCR; in TCRdb, only in-frame clones are kept and a portion is missing. Of under 150,000 clones in the sample, around 88% were seen once. Specimen: blood. The receptor source for this set is a person aged 18 to 75 in good health.

In nucleotides, the CDR3 is TGCGCCAGCAGTGAATCTAGCGGCCCCTACGAGCAGTACTTC. Its translation: CASSESSGPYEQYF. The rearrangement uses TRBV10-2 and TRBJ2-7; 7 bases are a match to TRBD2. Germline CDR1 reads WSHSY; CDR2 reads SAAADI. Trimming removed 3 bases from V and 2 bases from J; junction bases left unmatched: 4. The CDR3 runs to 14 residues.

This clone turned up a few times. The chain joins TRBV18 to TRBJ2-7; 7 nucleotides line up with TRBD1. The CDR3 runs 14 residues. J was trimmed by 1 base and V by 3 bases; bases with no gene match: 3. Germline CDR1 reads KGHSH; CDR2 reads LQKENI. The CDR3 coding sequence is TGTGCCAGCTCACCGTACAGGGGTTCCTACGAGCAGTACTTC. Amino acids: CASSPYRGSYEQYF.

The V gene is TRBV9, the J gene TRBJ1-1, with 7 bases identical to TRBD1. V shed 3 bases, J shed 0 bases, and the junction held 5 bases outside the gene matches. Germline loops: CDR1 SGDLS, CDR2 YYNGEE. The CDR3 runs to 15 residues. CDR3 protein: CASSGTGQLNTEAFF. The CDR3 DNA reads TGTGCCAGCAGCGGGACGGGACAGCTGAACACTGAAGCTTTCTTT.

The gene calls are TRBV21-1 and TRBJ1-5. TRBV21-1 is flagged as a pseudogene. This CDR3 has 12 amino acids. CDR3 protein: CASHGRNQPQHF. CDR3 nucleotides: TGTGCCAGCCACGGACGGAATCAGCCCCAGCATTTT.

This rearrangement joins TRBV9 to TRBJ1-1; D gene ambiguous. In germline, CDR1 is SGDLS, CDR2 YYNGEE. V lost 1 base and J lost 1, with 5 bases in between. This CDR3 spans 13 amino acids. The CDR3 DNA is TGTGCCAGCAGCGTAAATGGGAACACTGAAGCTTTCTTT. The encoded protein is CASSVNGNTEAFF.

V gene TRBV7-2 combines with J gene TRBJ1-5; D is possibly TRBD1 (5 bases). The CDR3 totals 16 residues. Trimming stripped 1 base from V and 2 bases from J, with 12 bases between. In germline, CDR1 is SGHTA, CDR2 FQGNSA. The CDR3 loop reads CASSLVAGLGNQPQHF. The DNA of the CDR3 is TGTGCCAGCAGCTTAGTGGCAGGGCTGGGCAATCAGCCCCAGCATTTT.

This chain joins TRBV5-1 and TRBJ2-5; 12 nucleotides line up with TRBD2. There are 15 residues in the CDR3. V dropped 4 bases and J dropped 3; count of bases not matched to a gene: 4. CDR1 SGHRS and CDR2 YFSETQ come from the germline V gene. The CDR3 sequence is CASSAWTSGKETQYF. CDR3 nucleotide sequence: TGCGCCAGCAGCGCATGGACTAGCGGGAAAGAGACCCAGTACTTC.

The chain carries TRBV5-5 and TRBJ2-7, with 8 bases matching TRBD1. V shed 3 bases and J 5 bases; nucleotides not matched to a gene: 10. The CDR3 contains 15 residues. In germline, CDR1 is SGHKS, CDR2 YYEKEE (reference sequence). The DNA for the CDR3 is TGTGCCAGCAGCTCCCCCCGGACAGGGTTCCACGAGCAGTACTTC. Translated: CASSSPRTGFHEQYF.

This chain uses TRBV9 with TRBJ2-2; D is perhaps TRBD1 (6 bases). V shed 4 bases and J shed 7 bases, with 14 bases lying between them. CDR3 length: 14 residues. Germline CDR1 SGDLS, CDR2 YYNGEE. The CDR3 sequence: CASSSTGLGGELFF. CDR3 bases: TGTGCCAGCAGCTCTACAGGGCTGGGCGGGGAGCTGTTTTTT.